At least ten counts were recorded for the clone carrying this TCR beta chain. The antigen is unknown. TCR beta CDR3 regions were amplified from RNA transcripts. A first-round RT-PCR of the TCR CDR3 used the HTBI primer set. Each CDR3 protein is one row after TCRdb ran MiXCR on the multiplex PCR reads. The repertoire consists of fewer than 350,000 distinct CDR3 sequences, with 18% occurring once and the leading ten covering roughly a sixth. The sample is drawn from a study of T cells in Graves' hyperthyroidism and ophthalmopathy. Study-wide results and caveats: The blood repertoire included most of the expanded thyroid clonotypes above 0.001.

Germline V gene sequence: CDR1 SGDLS, CDR2 YYNGEE. V lost 4 bases, J lost 5 bases, and 15 bases lay in between. This CDR3 is 14 amino acids long. The chain is built from TRBV9 and TRBJ2-5; D might be TRBD1 or TRBD2, each matching 6 bases. The sequenced material came from blood. This TCR was sampled from a woman aged 40 to 49 with Graves' ophthalmopathy. CDR3 residues: CASSQQGGQETQYF. Written as DNA, the CDR3 is TGTGCCAGCAGCCAACAAGGGGGGCAGGAGACCCAGTACTTC. Full variable domain (missing parts from reference TRBV9 and TRBJ2-5): DSGVTQTPKHLITATGQRVTLRCSPRSGDLSVYWYQQSLDQGLQFLIQYYNGEERAKGNILERFSAQQFPDLHSELNLSSLELGDSALYFCASSQQGGQETQYFGPGTRLLVL.